These 4 T cell receptor beta chains were all obtained from the same sample, sequenced in a study of T cells in Graves' hyperthyroidism and ophthalmopathy. Amplified TCR beta CDR3 regions derived from RNA transcripts. Primed by the HTBI set, a first-round RT-PCR was run on the TCR CDR3. TCRdb redid the calling of the multiplex PCR reads with MiXCR, one entry per CDR3 protein. The sample lists more than 650,000 distinct CDR3 sequences, approximately 15% occurring once. What was sequenced was blood. The receptor source for this set is a woman between 18 and 30 years old with Graves' hyperthyroidism.

There are many counts of this clonotype. The chain couples TRBV20-1 to TRBJ2-7; the D gene is possibly TRBD2 (5 bases). The CDR3 consists of 13 residues. V lost 6 bases to trimming and J lost 0 bases, with 12 bases between them. Germline CDR1 reads DFQATT; CDR2 reads SNEGSKA (reference sequence). DNA for the CDR3: TGCAGTGCGACTCAAGGGAGCTCCTACGAGCAGTACTTC. This translates into CSATQGSSYEQYF.

This chain uses TRBV28 with TRBJ2-1; possibly TRBD2 for D (6 bases). From germline, CDR1 is MDHEN and CDR2 SYDVKM. Trimming cost V 5 bases and J 1 base, with 18 bases left between them. There are 17 residues in the CDR3. The CDR3 sequence is CASSSSGQQVSYNEQFF. CDR3 DNA: TGTGCCAGCAGTAGCAGCGGGCAACAGGTATCCTACAATGAGCAGTTCTTC.

This clonotype appeared many times. The rearrangement joins TRBV2 to TRBJ1-5; D remains ambiguous. The CDR3 runs to 15 residues. V gave up 8 bases and J gave up 2 bases, with 16 bases separating them. The germline V gene encodes CDR1 SNHLY and CDR2 FYNNEI. The CDR3 sequence: CASSDDRAGNQPQHF. The DNA for the CDR3 is TGTGCCAGCTCGGACGACCGGGCGGGCAATCAGCCCCAGCATTTT.

This clonotype was recorded a few times. The chain combines TRBV7-2 with TRBJ2-2, with 9 bases matching TRBD2. CDR1 SGHTA and CDR2 FQGNSA come from the germline V gene. Trimming at V came to 5 bases and at J to 4 bases, leaving 5 bases not matched to a gene. The CDR3 runs 15 residues. CDR3 sequence reads: CASSVSGSITGELFF. The CDR3 bases are TGTGCCAGCAGCGTTAGCGGGAGTATCACCGGGGAGCTGTTTTTT.